Below are 27 T cell receptor beta chains sequenced from a single sample in a study of blood T cell repertoires in COVID-19. The protocol was immunoSEQ multiplex PCR, while the TCRdb copy is restricted to in-frame clones and leaves out a portion. The sample has some 30,000 clones, roughly 90% seen once. Sequenced sample: peripheral blood. The receptors were gathered from an older man with active or convalescent COVID-19.

The gene calls are TRBV7-2 and TRBJ1-5, with D perhaps matching TRBD1 (5 bases). The CDR3 runs 15 residues. V dropped 1 base and J dropped 3 bases, with 10 bases sitting between them. CDR1 and CDR2 from the germline V gene are SGHTA and FQGNSA. CDR3 coding DNA: TGTGCCAGCAGCTTAGTAGCAGGGAACAATCAGCCCCAGCATTTT. It codes for CASSLVAGNNQPQHF.

The chain joins TRBV15 to TRBJ2-1; 8 nucleotides line up with TRBD2. The CDR3 has 15 residues. The junction had 5 bases not matched to a gene; V was cut back by 1 base and J by 6 bases. Per the germline V gene, CDR1 is LNHNV and CDR2 is YYDKDF (reference sequence). The CDR3 DNA follows: TGTGCCACCAGCAGAGGGAATAGCGGGACCAATGAGCAGTTCTTC. Translating gives CATSRGNSGTNEQFF.

The count of this clone is one. The rearrangement uses TRBV9 and TRBJ2-1; 8 bases are shared with TRBD2. Looked up from germline, CDR1 is SGDLS and CDR2 is YYNGEE. The V segment lost 1 base and the J segment 1 base; nucleotides outside the gene matches: 1. This CDR3 is 15 amino acids long. The CDR3 loop is CASSVREGSYNEQFF. In DNA form, the CDR3 reads TGTGCCAGCAGCGTACGGGAGGGTTCCTACAATGAGCAGTTCTTC.

J is TRBJ2-3 and V is TRBV7-9; D uncertain. Germline CDR1 SEHNR, CDR2 FQNEAQ (reference sequence). The CDR3 loop spans 14 amino acids. Trimming took 6 bases from V and 5 from J, leaving 15 bases between them. The CDR3 nucleotides read TGTGCCAGCAGGCCCCTCTACCTTGGAGATACGCAGTATTTT. It encodes CASRPLYLGDTQYF. The full variable domain, its missing parts supplied by reference TRBV7-9 and TRBJ2-3, is DTGVSQNPRHKITKRGQNVTFRCDPISEHNRLYWYRQTLGQGPEFLTYFQNEAQLEKSRLLSDRFSAERPKGSFSTLEIQRTEQGDSAMYLCASRPLYLGDTQYFGPGTRLTVL.

The CDR3 reads CASSVLAGGYEQFF. The CDR3 nucleotides read TGTGCCAGCAGCGTACTAGCGGGGGGGTATGAGCAGTTCTTC. The chain is built from TRBV9 and TRBJ2-1, with 12 positions matching TRBD2. The CDR3 length is 14 residues. Trimming cost V 1 base and J 8 bases; bases outside gene matches: 1. CDR1 is SGDLS and CDR2 is YYNGEE in the germline V gene.

CDR3: CASSFMGGNEAFF. DNA of the CDR3: TGTGCCAGCAGCTTTATGGGAGGTAATGAAGCTTTCTTT. The chain couples TRBV11-2 to TRBJ1-1; D is unresolved. Trimming cost V 3 bases and J 7 bases, with 12 bases left between them. The CDR3 runs to 13 residues. Germline V gene sequence: CDR1 SGHAT, CDR2 FQNNGV.

Of note for this clone: This CDR3 is also generated by other DNA sequences in the sample. The chain has TRBV14 and TRBJ2-5; D perhaps matches TRBD2 (6 bases). This CDR3 contains 13 residues. V dropped 1 base and J dropped 4 bases, with 7 bases sitting between them. Germline V lookup: CDR1 SGHDN, CDR2 FVKESK. CDR3 bases: TGTGCCAGCAGCCAAGGACTAGGAGAGACCCAGTACTTC. Residues: CASSQGLGETQYF.

V and J are TRBV19 and TRBJ2-5, with 8 bases fitting TRBD2. V shed 9 bases, J shed 4 bases, and the junction held 10 bases outside the gene matches. There are 14 residues in the CDR3. Per the germline V gene, CDR1 is LNHDA and CDR2 is SQIVND (reference sequence). CDR3 sequence (DNA): TGTGCCAGCAGCGGGACTAGTTTACGAGAGACCCAGTACTTC. Its protein product is CASSGTSLRETQYF. Drawing the rest from reference TRBV19 and TRBJ2-5, the complete variable domain is DGGITQSPKYLFRKEGQNVTLSCEQNLNHDAMYWYRQDPGQGLRLIYYSQIVNDFQKGDIAEGYSVSREKKESFPLTVTSAQKNPTAFYLCASSGTSLRETQYFGPGTRLLVL.

J is TRBJ2-2 and V is TRBV11-2, with a weak D call TRBD2 (5 bases). The germline V gene has CDR1 SGHAT and CDR2 FQNNGV. This CDR3 is built from 15 residues. V was pared by 5 bases and J by 4 bases, with 14 bases between. CDR3: CASSRGSISTGELFF. The DNA for the CDR3 is TGTGCCAGCAGCCGAGGGTCCATAAGCACCGGGGAGCTGTTTTTT.

The CDR3 nucleotides read TGTGCCAGCAGATGGTTAGCGGGGGCATACAATGAGCAGTTCTTC. Protein sequence: CASRWLAGAYNEQFF. This chain joins TRBV6-6 and TRBJ2-1; 9 nucleotides agree with TRBD2. Unmatched junction bases numbered 7, after V lost 6 bases and J lost 4 bases. CDR3 length: 15 residues. CDR1 and CDR2 from the germline V gene are MNHNY and SVGAGI (reference sequence).

The chain is built from TRBV19 and TRBJ2-6; TRBD2 is a possible D gene (6 bases). The CDR3 is 13 amino acids. Germline CDR1 and CDR2: LNHDA and SQIVND (reference sequence). The CDR3: CATKREGANVLTF. The CDR3 DNA sequence: TGTGCAACTAAACGGGAGGGGGCCAACGTCCTGACTTTC.

V is TRBV3-1 (or the pseudogene TRBV3-2) and J is TRBJ2-1; TRBD2 agrees at 9 bases. CDR3 length equals 16 residues. CDR1 is LGHDT and CDR2 is YNNKEL in the germline V gene (reference sequence). V trimming: 4 bases; J trimming: 7 bases; junction bases outside the gene matches: 11. The CDR3 loop is CASSPRVAGGGNEQFF. CDR3 coding DNA: TGTGCCAGCAGCCCGAGGGTTGCGGGGGGGGGAAATGAGCAGTTCTTC.

This chain uses TRBV7-3 with TRBJ1-1; D gene ambiguous. Germline CDR1 and CDR2: SGHTA and FQGTGA. The CDR3 loop spans 13 amino acids. Trimming removed 3 bases at V and 4 bases at J, with 9 bases between. CDR3 region: CASSFAGLTEAFF. DNA of the CDR3: TGTGCCAGCAGCTTTGCAGGCCTCACTGAAGCTTTCTTT.

This clone was observed a single time. The chain employs TRBV27 and TRBJ2-3, with 8 bases lining up with TRBD1. Trimming removed 5 bases from V and 1 base from J; junction bases left unmatched: 5. Germline assignment: CDR1 MNHEY and CDR2 SMNVEV (reference sequence). The CDR3 sequence is 15 residues long. For the CDR3, the DNA is TGTGCCAGCAGTCCAACACAGGGGGGCACAGATACGCAGTATTTT. Translating it yields CASSPTQGGTDTQYF.

This clone has just one count. The V call is TRBV12-3 or TRBV12-4, the J call TRBJ2-1, with D possibly matching TRBD1 (5 bases). Trimming took 7 bases from V and 13 from J, leaving 14 bases between them. This CDR3 region has 11 residues. CDR3 in amino acids: CASIQGEIQFF. For the CDR3, the DNA is TGTGCCAGCATCCAAGGGGAAATTCAGTTCTTC.

V usage is TRBV9 and J usage is TRBJ1-2, with TRBD1 as a possible D gene (6 bases). Germline lookup yields CDR1 SGDLS and CDR2 YYNGEE. The ends were cut back, 2 bases at V and 8 bases at J, with 13 bases in the middle. The CDR3 runs to 13 residues. CDR3 sequence reads: CASSVLTGRGYTF. The CDR3 DNA sequence: TGTGCCAGCAGCGTTCTAACAGGGAGAGGCTACACCTTC.

The V call is TRBV27, the J call TRBJ2-3; 7 nucleotides line up with TRBD2. V was pared by 3 bases and J by 0 bases, with 3 bases of the junction left unmatched. CDR3 size: 15 residues. CDR1 is MNHEY, CDR2 SMNVEV, per germline (reference sequence). DNA for the CDR3: TGTGCCAGCAGTTTCGCGGGAGCTAGCACAGATACGCAGTATTTT. It translates to CASSFAGASTDTQYF.

This sequence joins TRBV5-1 and TRBJ1-1, with D unresolved. V was cut by 2 bases and J by 1 base, with 9 bases left in between. The CDR3 length is 14 residues. The germline V gene has CDR1 SGHRS and CDR2 YFSETQ. The CDR3 sequence: CASSFLSGNTEAFF. DNA of the CDR3: TGCGCCAGCAGCTTCCTTTCGGGGAACACTGAAGCTTTCTTT.

The CDR3 DNA follows: TGTGCCAGCAGTTTGGCTGGCACAGATACGCAGTATTTT. Amino acids: CASSLAGTDTQYF. The gene calls are TRBV12-3 or TRBV12-4 and TRBJ2-3, with D uncertain. The CDR3 runs to 13 residues. Deletions cut 3 bases from V and 1 base from J, with 5 bases between.

This chain links TRBV27 with TRBJ2-1; 8 nucleotides agree with TRBD2. CDR1 is MNHEY, CDR2 SMNVEV, per germline (reference sequence). This CDR3 comprises 11 residues. V lost 6 bases to trimming and J lost 12 bases; unmatched junction nucleotides: 4. The CDR3 DNA sequence: TGTGCCAGCAGCCGAGCGGGAGTGCAGTTCTTC. As protein: CASSRAGVQFF.

This clone was detected a few times. The chain carries TRBV7-6 and TRBJ2-7; weak D call: TRBD1 (8 bases). The CDR3 covers 16 residues. CDR1 is SGHVS and CDR2 is FNYEAQ in the germline V gene. The V gene lost 4 bases and the J gene lost 6 bases, with 22 bases spanning the gap. CDR3 DNA sequence: TGTGCCAGCAGCTCCCGGACTGGACAGGGCGGGGGCGAGCAGTACTTC. This translates into CASSSRTGQGGGEQYF.

This clone came up once. This chain connects TRBV5-4 to TRBJ2-7; 8 bases map to TRBD1. V was pared by 5 bases and J by 1 base, with 8 bases of the junction left unmatched. Germline assignment: CDR1 SGHNT and CDR2 YYREEE (reference sequence). The CDR3 has 15 residues. The CDR3 spells CASSPRQGRSYEQYF. CDR3 sequence (DNA): TGTGCCAGCAGTCCCCGACAGGGGCGATCCTACGAGCAGTACTTC.

The V gene is TRBV2, the J gene TRBJ1-3, with D unresolved. Trimming pared 7 bases from V and 0 bases from J, leaving 7 bases between. CDR3 size: 13 residues. Germline CDR1 reads SNHLY; CDR2 reads FYNNEI. CDR3 DNA sequence: TGTGCCAGCAAGCGGGACTCTGGAAACACCATATATTTT. Protein product: CASKRDSGNTIYF.

The sample holds one count of this clone. CDR3 sequence reads: CASSEGSRSTYEQYF. The CDR3 DNA sequence: TGTGCCAGCAGTGAAGGGAGCCGTTCTACCTACGAGCAGTACTTC. The genes are TRBV6-1 and TRBJ2-7; D gene unclear. The CDR3 is 15 amino acids. CDR1 MNHNS and CDR2 SASEGT come from the germline V gene. V was cut by 1 base and J by 2 bases, with 12 bases left in between.

The chain has TRBV13 and TRBJ1-2; D remains ambiguous. V shed 4 bases and J shed 1 base, with 13 bases lying between them. The CDR3 contains 15 residues. CDR1 is PRHDT and CDR2 is FYEKMQ in the germline V gene (reference sequence). Here the CDR3 reads CASSSNDGDNYGYTF. The CDR3 coding sequence is TGTGCCAGCAGCTCAAACGACGGGGATAACTATGGCTACACCTTC.

The chain uses TRBV6-5 and TRBJ2-1; 10 bases match TRBD1. CDR3 length equals 15 residues. V dropped 6 bases and J dropped 6; count of bases not matched to a gene: 8. CDR1 MNHEY and CDR2 SVGAGI come from the germline V gene. As DNA, the CDR3 is TGTGCCAGCAGGGAGGGGGGACAGGGGTCCAATGAGCAGTTCTTC. Its protein is CASREGGQGSNEQFF.

The rearrangement joins TRBV29-1 to TRBJ1-1; D is possibly TRBD1 (5 bases). V was pared by 6 bases and J by 3 bases, with 14 bases between. This CDR3 comprises 13 residues. Germline values: CDR1 SQVTM, CDR2 ANQGSEA. The DNA for the CDR3 is TGCAGCGTCGGTAACAAACAGGACACTGAAGCTTTCTTT. Translation gives CSVGNKQDTEAFF.